The source of this T cell receptor beta chain is a study of T-cell memory formation after mild COVID-19. About the study: Each donor largely had its own TCR clusters. Points from the study as a whole: That cross-reactive memory joined was suggested by some responding clones appearing in pre-infection memory. Most CD4+ clones that shrank were in CM and EM, while CD8+ ones turned up in EMRA.

This clonotype was seen at least ten times. What it recognizes is unknown. TCRdb called the 5' RACE reads again in MiXCR, with one record for every CDR3 protein. The sample has about 340,000 distinct CDR3 sequences; roughly 13% are singletons. Per germline, CDR1 SGHTA and CDR2 FQGTGA. The CDR3 covers 13 residues. The trim removed 5 bases at V and 11 bases at J, leaving 9 bases unmatched. The chain joins TRBV7-3 to TRBJ2-3; TRBD2 agrees at 8 bases. The receptor comes from a man between 18 and 29 years old who had mild COVID-19 (a few samples of this study predate the infection). Cell type and time point are not known. The sample consisted of PBMCs or a T cell subset sorted from them (not recorded which). The CDR3 here is CASSPRRGGGQYF. The CDR3 nucleotides read TGTGCCAGCAGCCCCCGCCGGGGGGGGGGGCAGTATTTT. Filled out from reference TRBV7-3 and TRBJ2-3, the complete variable domain reads GAGVSQTPSNKVTEKGKYVELRCDPISGHTALYWYRQSLGQGPEFLIYFQGTGAADDSGLPNDRFFAVRPEGSVSTLKIQRTERGDSAVYLCASSPRRGGGQYFGPGTRLTVL.